This record concerns one TCR beta chain sequence. Its specific antigen is unknown. Base qualities are not at hand, and no much larger clone is one base apart. This entry belongs to a study of identical twins (dated by TCRdb to the mid-2010s). Study-wide context: The study deep-sequenced TCR alpha and beta repertoires from monozygotic twins, unrelated adults of various ages and cord blood to test whether fetal clonotypes persist. To rule out contamination, replicate twin experiments were performed at different times with different library preparation protocols. Broad study findings and their caveats: Because the same donors could not be followed over many years, conclusions were based on cross-sectional statistical analysis. Compared with coincidental sharing between unrelated individuals, out-of-frame TCR alpha sequences shared between twins had an excess of sequences with low generation probability. Zero-insertion analyses could be partly confounded by invariant T cells such as MAIT and iNKT, although diverse VJ usage argued against such confounding for most clonotypes. Abundant cord blood beta clonotypes carried fewer insertions; young adult naive repertoires showed a weaker similar trend, while memory repertoires showed none. In beta out-of-frame sequences, excess twin sharing was weaker, because having fewer shared sequences lowered the signal-to-noise ratio. Recombination models systematically underestimated out-of-frame TCR alpha sharing in monozygotic twins but agreed with sharing between unrelated individuals.

From the cysteine through the phenylalanine, the CDR3 covers 16 amino acids. The DNA shown is the 48-base CDR3, in frame from base 1. V sheds 4 bases and J sheds 2 bases, leaving 15 bases between their ends. Taken from the germline V gene (reference sequence), the CDR1 and CDR2 loops are MNHEY and SMNVEV. To prepare the library, 5' RACE was applied. TCRdb records Illumina HiSeq 2000 as the sequencer. A universal primer binding site was introduced by template switching, and a unique molecular identifier was present in the final cDNA, enabling accurate counting of TCR cDNA molecules. Specific primers in the conserved constant-segment region were used to synthesize first-strand cDNA for TCR alpha and beta chains. To control for contamination, each cDNA library was double barcoded with a SMART-Mk sample barcode plus Illumina barcodes. TruSeq adapter sequences and Illumina sample barcodes were added in two successive PCR steps. TCR alpha and beta cDNA libraries were sequenced on the Illumina HiSeq platform with custom primers. On the authors' methods: Raw reads were processed with MiGEC to extract unique molecular identifiers, and MiXCR was used to determine CDR3 positions. For each individual, recombination models were inferred using an EM algorithm with the repgenHMM and IGoR tools. The analysis of shared clonotypes was done with the tcR package in R, with sharing normalized by the product of cloneset sizes. To study raw recombination free of thymic and clonal selection effects, out-of-frame nonproductive sequences were analyzed. The public reads were reprocessed in TCRdb via fastp at Q25 and MiXCR, keeping in-frame beta chains. For every CDR3 protein sequence, its rows merge into one entry that carries the most common genes and DNA. It is TCRdb's table, rather than the study itself, that gives the V and J calls and clone size. The sample contains roughly 700,000 distinct CDR3 sequences, around 8.3% of them found a single time. The ten largest clones capture roughly 0.97% of the sample.

Every donor in the study was a healthy Caucasian. The twin cohort consisted of three pairs of female monozygotic twins, all aged roughly 18 to 30 years. Peripheral blood mononuclear cells were used as the source from which RNA for TCR libraries was isolated. These data are also associated with another study on yellow fever vaccine responses in identical twins. As described in the second report: The T cell response to vaccination in identical twins was reported by the authors to appear partly convergent and partly personalized. The study precisely tracked vaccine-responding T cell clones in identical twins.

The rearranged segments are TRBV27 and TRBJ2-1; the best D guess is TRBD2, with 6 bases matching. The sequencing sample was made of PBMCs. This receptor was identified in a woman aged 18-35 years in good health. This receptor carries the CDR3 CASSSKKRATYNEQFF. The sequenced DNA: TGTGCCAGCAGTTCCAAAAAGCGGGCTACCTACAATGAGCAGTTCTTC.